Sequencing of this T cell receptor beta chain was carried out in a study of blood T cell repertoires in COVID-19. About the study: Acute and convalescent COVID-19 samples came from the United States, Italy and Spain. PBMCs, B-cell-depleted T cells, or T cells provided the cDNA or gDNA that made up the material.

The CDR3 runs 16 residues. Germline loops: CDR1 MNHEY, CDR2 SMNVEV (reference sequence). V shed 3 bases, J shed 4 bases, and the junction held 7 bases outside the gene matches. In the original processing: Cell counts per sample came from amplifying reference gene primers. The method was immunoSEQ multiplex PCR; TCRdb's version includes in-frame clones alone and lacks a portion of them. Clone size and V and J calls were adopted from that table, with D and trimming inferred from the DNA. The sample has around 230,000 clones, about nine tenths seen once. Specimen: peripheral blood. This chain uses TRBV27 with TRBJ1-4; TRBD1 matches at 8 bases. The receptor comes from a man aged 35 to 55 with acute or convalescent COVID-19. CDR3 in amino acids: CASSFGPGQVNEKLFF. The DNA of the CDR3 is TGTGCCAGCAGTTTCGGACCGGGACAGGTTAATGAAAAACTGTTTTTT.